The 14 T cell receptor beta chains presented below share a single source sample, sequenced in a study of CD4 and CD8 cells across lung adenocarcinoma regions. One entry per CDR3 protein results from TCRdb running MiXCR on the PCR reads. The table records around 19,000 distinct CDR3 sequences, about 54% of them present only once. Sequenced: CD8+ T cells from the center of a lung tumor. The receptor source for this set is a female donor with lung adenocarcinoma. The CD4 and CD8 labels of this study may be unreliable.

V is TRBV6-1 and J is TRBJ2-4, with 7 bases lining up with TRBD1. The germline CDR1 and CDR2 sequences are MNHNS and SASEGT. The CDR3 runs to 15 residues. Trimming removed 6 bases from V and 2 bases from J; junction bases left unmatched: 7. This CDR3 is CASRGLGGTKNIQYF. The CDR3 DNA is TGTGCCAGCAGGGGGTTAGGGGGCACCAAAAACATTCAGTACTTC.

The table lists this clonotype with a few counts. The CDR3 loop reads CASSETGLADNEQFF. CDR3 DNA: TGTGCCAGCAGTGAAACGGGACTAGCGGACAATGAGCAGTTCTTC. The chain combines TRBV6-1 with TRBJ2-1; 11 nucleotides line up with TRBD2. J lost 5 bases, V lost 2 bases, and 2 bases had no gene match. The CDR3 covers 15 residues. Per germline, CDR1 MNHNS and CDR2 SASEGT.

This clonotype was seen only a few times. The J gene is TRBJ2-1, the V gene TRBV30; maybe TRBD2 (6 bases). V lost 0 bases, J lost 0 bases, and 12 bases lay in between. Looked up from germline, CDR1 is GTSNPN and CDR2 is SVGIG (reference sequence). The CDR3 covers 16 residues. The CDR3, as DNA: TGTGCCTGGAGTGTACATAGCGGTAGCTCCTACAATGAGCAGTTCTTC. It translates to CAWSVHSGSSYNEQFF.

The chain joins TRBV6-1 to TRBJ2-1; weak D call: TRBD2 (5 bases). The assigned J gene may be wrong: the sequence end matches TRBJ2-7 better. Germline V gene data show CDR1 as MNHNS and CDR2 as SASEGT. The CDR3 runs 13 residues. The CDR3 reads CACSMERTYEQYF. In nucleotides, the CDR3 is TGTGCCTGCTCCATGGAGCGGACCTACGAGCAGTACTTC.

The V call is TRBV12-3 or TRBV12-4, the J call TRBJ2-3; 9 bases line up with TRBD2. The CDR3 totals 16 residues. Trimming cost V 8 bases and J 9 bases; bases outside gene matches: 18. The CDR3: CASRVTAGGAKNTQYF. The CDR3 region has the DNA TGTGCCAGCCGCGTCACGGCGGGGGGGGCCAAAAACACGCAGTATTTT.

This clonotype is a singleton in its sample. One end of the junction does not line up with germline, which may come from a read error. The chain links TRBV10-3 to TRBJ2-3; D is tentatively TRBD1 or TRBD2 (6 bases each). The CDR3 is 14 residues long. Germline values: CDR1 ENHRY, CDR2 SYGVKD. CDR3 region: CGAQGPGAKNTQYF. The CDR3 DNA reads TGTGGCGCTCAGGGGCCGGGGGCCAAAAACACGCAGTATTTC.

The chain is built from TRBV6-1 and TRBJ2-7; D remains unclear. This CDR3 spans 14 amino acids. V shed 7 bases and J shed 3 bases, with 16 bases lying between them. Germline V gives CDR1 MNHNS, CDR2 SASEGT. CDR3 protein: CASISPDRYYEQYF. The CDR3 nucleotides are TGTGCCAGCATCAGTCCCGACCGATACTACGAGCAGTACTTC.

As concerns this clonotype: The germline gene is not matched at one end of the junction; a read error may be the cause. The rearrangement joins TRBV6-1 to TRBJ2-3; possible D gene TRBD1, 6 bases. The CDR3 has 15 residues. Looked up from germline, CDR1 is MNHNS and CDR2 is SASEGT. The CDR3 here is CASRQGRCSKNTQYF. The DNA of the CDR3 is TGTGCCAGCAGGCAGGGGCGGTGCTCCAAAAATACTCAGTATTTT.

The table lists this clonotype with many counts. CDR3 protein: CASSGTSGSYEQYV. The DNA of the CDR3 is TGCGCCAGCAGTGGGACTAGCGGCTCCTACGAGCAGTACGTC. The chain recombines TRBV10-1 with TRBJ2-1, with TRBD2 identical over 10 bases. The end of the DNA aligns better with TRBJ2-7, so the J call may be wrong. The CDR3 covers 14 residues. CDR1 and CDR2 from the germline V gene are WNHNN and SYGVQD (reference sequence).

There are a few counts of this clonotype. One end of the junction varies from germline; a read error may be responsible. CDR3: CAMGEGAGDQETQYF. CDR3 in DNA: TGTGCCATGGGTGAGGGGGCGGGAGACCAAGAGACCCAGTACTTT. The chain links TRBV10-3 to TRBJ2-5; perhaps D is TRBD1 or TRBD2 (7 bases each). The CDR3 length is 15 residues. The germline V gene has CDR1 ENHRY and CDR2 SYGVKD.

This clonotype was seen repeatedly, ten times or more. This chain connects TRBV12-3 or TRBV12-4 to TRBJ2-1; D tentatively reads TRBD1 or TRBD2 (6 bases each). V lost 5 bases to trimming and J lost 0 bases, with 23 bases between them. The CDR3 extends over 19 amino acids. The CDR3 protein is CASSPRGGTFLLSYNEQFF. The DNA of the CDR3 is TGTGCCAGCAGTCCCCGAGGGGGGACTTTTCTACTCTCCTACAATGAGCAGTTCTTC.

The CDR3 sequence is CAGSKGDNQNTQYF. For the CDR3, the DNA is TGTGCGGGCAGTAAGGGGGACAACCAAAACACTCAGTACTTC. The chain uses TRBV6-1 and TRBJ2-5; D is possibly TRBD1 (6 bases). This CDR3 region has 14 residues. Per the germline V gene, CDR1 is MNHNS and CDR2 is SASEGT.

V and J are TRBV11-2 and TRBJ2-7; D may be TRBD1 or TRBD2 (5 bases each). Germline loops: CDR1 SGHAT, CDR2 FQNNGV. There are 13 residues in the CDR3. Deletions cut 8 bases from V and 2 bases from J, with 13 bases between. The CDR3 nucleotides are TGTGCCAGCGGACTCGGGGCGGCCTACGAGCAGTACTTC. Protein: CASGLGAAYEQYF.

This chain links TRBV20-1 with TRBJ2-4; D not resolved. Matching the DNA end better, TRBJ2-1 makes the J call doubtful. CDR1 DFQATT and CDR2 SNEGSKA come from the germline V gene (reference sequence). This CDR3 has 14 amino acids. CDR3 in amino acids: CSASPALSGNEQFF. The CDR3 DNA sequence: TGCAGTGCTAGCCCTGCCCTTAGTGGGAATGAGCAGTTCTTC.